The sequence of this TCR beta chain was determined in a study of prognosis after radiotherapy for stage I lung cancer. The table lists this clonotype with a count of one. A junction boundary mismatches the germline segment, possibly from a read error. This CDR3 has 13 residues. Germline V lookup: CDR1 SGHRS, CDR2 YFSETQ. Genomic DNA was subjected to two-round multiplex PCR for amplification of TCR beta CDR3. Primers specific to each TRBV and TRBJ gene were used in first-round PCR. TCRdb re-called the multiplex PCR reads with MiXCR, one entry per CDR3 protein. The repertoire includes tens of thousands of distinct CDR3 sequences, under 45% of them detected once, and about 8.3% sits in the top ten.

The sequencing here drew on PBMCs, taken before or after stereotactic body radiation therapy (not recorded which). The sequence was obtained from a donor over 45 with non-small cell lung cancer. The genes are TRBV5-1 and TRBJ2-7, with D unresolved. The chain's CDR3 is CSSSLSASYEQYF. CDR3 bases: TGCTCCAGCAGCTTGTCAGCATCCTACGAGCAGTACTTC.